This TCR beta chain was retrieved from a study of shared clonotypes between healthy human individuals. Assay: immunoSEQ multiplex PCR; the TCRdb copy retains only in-frame clones and omits some. The sample lists roughly 1,800,000 clones; roughly 94% were seen once. The germline V gene encodes CDR1 MDHEN and CDR2 SYDVKM. Trimming left V 4 bases short and J 2 bases short, with 12 bases between. The CDR3 contains 14 residues. Terminally differentiated effector memory CD45RA+ cells were left out of the naive CD8 fraction, which was CD45RO-negative and positively selected for CCR7. The chain combines TRBV28 with TRBJ2-7, with TRBD1 as a possible D gene (5 bases). This receptor was taken from a man between 18 and 35 years old in good health. The sample taken for sequencing was naive CD8+ T cells sorted from blood. Written as DNA, the CDR3 is TGTGCCAGCAGTTACACAGGTTCCCCCTACGAGCAGTACTTC. It specifies CASSYTGSPYEQYF. Full variable domain (outside the CDR3, taken from reference TRBV28 and TRBJ2-7): DVKVTQSSRYLVKRTGEKVFLECVQDMDHENMFWYRQDPGLGLRLIYFSYDVKMKEKGDIPEGYSVSREKKERFSLILESASTNQTSMYLCASSYTGSPYEQYFGPGTRLTVT.